These 27 T cell receptor beta chains were sequenced from one sample in a study of human T cells and chemical hapten exposure. Unfractionated whole blood was the source from which total RNA was extracted. Using its own MiXCR run on the 5' RACE reads, TCRdb lists one record per CDR3 protein. The sample lists around 140,000 distinct CDR3 sequences, roughly 4.1% occurring once. These receptors were collected from a female donor in good health.

This clonotype was found many times. The chain combines TRBV4-3 with TRBJ2-3, with 8 bases matching TRBD2. CDR3 size: 15 residues. Germline lookup yields CDR1 LGHNA and CDR2 YSLEER. The V and J ends lost 4 bases and 2 bases, in that order; junction bases with no gene match: 5. The CDR3, as DNA: TGCGCCAGCAGCCTTACTAGCGGACACACAGATACGCAGTATTTT. Translating gives CASSLTSGHTDTQYF.

This clonotype was seen many times. The gene calls are TRBV10-3 and TRBJ2-3; no firm D call. This CDR3 has 17 residues. The V end lost 2 bases, the J end lost 0 bases, and 15 bases lay between the germline ends. Germline V lookup: CDR1 ENHRY, CDR2 SYGVKD. This CDR3 reads CAISEDGQATSTDTQYF. In nucleotides, the CDR3 is TGTGCCATCAGTGAGGATGGCCAGGCAACTAGCACAGATACGCAGTATTTT.

There are many counts of this clonotype. The chain carries TRBV7-8 and TRBJ1-4; 9 nucleotides align to TRBD1. Germline lookup yields CDR1 SGHVS and CDR2 FQNEAQ. This CDR3 spans 16 amino acids. Trimming removed 5 bases from V and 4 bases from J; junction bases left unmatched: 8. The CDR3 loop is CASSQPGTGHNEKLFF. The CDR3 coding sequence is TGTGCCAGCAGCCAACCCGGGACAGGGCATAATGAAAAACTGTTTTTT.

In its sample, this clonotype was seen many times. The chain couples TRBV12-3 or TRBV12-4 to TRBJ2-3; D possibly matches TRBD1 or TRBD2 (5 bases each). The V end was cut by 6 bases, the J end by 6 bases, with 13 bases between. CDR3 length: 13 amino acids. The CDR3 region is CASRYGTMDTQYF. CDR3 nucleotides: TGTGCCAGCAGATACGGGACGATGGATACGCAGTATTTT.

In this sample, this clonotype turned up many times. V is TRBV7-2 and J is TRBJ2-2, with 8 bases that match TRBD1. Germline V CDR1 and CDR2: SGHTA, FQGNSA. The CDR3 runs to 16 residues. With V trimmed by 2 bases and J by 4 bases, 6 bases remained unmatched. The CDR3 spells CASSLRRGRFTGELFF. The CDR3 DNA follows: TGTGCCAGCAGCTTACGCAGGGGGCGCTTCACCGGGGAGCTGTTTTTT. Together with reference TRBV7-2 and TRBJ2-2, the CDR3 gives the full variable domain: GAGVSQSPSNKVTEKGKDVELRCDPISGHTALYWYRQSLGQGLEFLIYFQGNSAPDKSGLPSDRFSAERTGGSVSTLTIQRTQQEDSAVYLCASSLRRGRFTGELFFGEGSRLTVL.

This clonotype was counted ten times or more. The rearrangement uses TRBV7-9 and TRBJ2-5; 8 positions agree with TRBD2. This CDR3 is 15 amino acids long. Germline CDR1 and CDR2: SEHNR and FQNEAQ (reference sequence). The V and J ends lost 2 bases and 4 bases, in that order; junction bases with no gene match: 6. The CDR3 here is CASSLWRGATETQYF. In nucleotides, the CDR3 is TGTGCCAGCAGCTTATGGCGGGGGGCCACAGAGACCCAGTACTTC.

Ten or more counts support this clonotype. This chain joins TRBV5-1 and TRBJ2-1; D remains ambiguous. The V end lost 0 bases, the J end lost 0 bases, and 7 bases lay between the germline ends. The CDR3 contains 15 residues. CDR1 and CDR2 (germline): SGHRS, YFSETQ. The chain's CDR3 is CASSLGYTSYNEQFF. The CDR3 nucleotides read TGCGCCAGCAGCTTGGGGTACACCTCCTACAATGAGCAGTTCTTC.

This clonotype was observed many times. The rearrangement links TRBV7-3 to TRBJ2-7; 8 bases fit TRBD1. Unmatched junction bases numbered 3, after V lost 4 bases and J lost 4 bases. The length of the CDR3 is 13 residues. Germline CDR1 reads SGHTA; CDR2 reads FQGTGA. The CDR3 loop reads CASSSGQEYEQYF. The CDR3 coding sequence is TGTGCCAGCAGCTCGGGACAGGAATACGAGCAGTACTTC.

There are many counts of this clonotype. The rearrangement uses TRBV14 and TRBJ1-4; 8 nucleotides line up with TRBD1. With 0 bases clipped from V and 10 bases from J, the junction kept 13 bases outside the gene matches. The CDR3 is made up of 17 amino acids. In germline, CDR1 is SGHDN, CDR2 FVKESK. CDR3 amino acids: CASSQDLPGTGPSKLFF. CDR3 nucleotide sequence: TGTGCCAGCAGCCAAGACCTTCCCGGGACAGGCCCCTCAAAACTGTTTTTT.

This clonotype was seen many times. This rearrangement joins TRBV6-6 to TRBJ1-6; D may be TRBD1 (5 bases). The CDR3 is made up of 14 amino acids. V was cut by 0 bases and J by 11 bases, with 11 bases left in between. Germline CDR1 and CDR2: MNHNY and SVGAGI (reference sequence). CDR3 protein: CASSYSSGGAPLHF. The CDR3 DNA reads TGTGCCAGCAGTTACTCGTCCGGAGGGGCACCCCTCCACTTT.

This clonotype was seen ten or more times. CDR3 protein: CASRAVNTGELFF. CDR3 nucleotides: TGTGCCAGTAGGGCCGTCAACACCGGGGAGCTGTTTTTT. The chain links TRBV19 to TRBJ2-2; no firm D call. This CDR3 has 13 residues. V lost 6 bases and J 2 bases, leaving 7 bases between the germline ends. CDR1 and CDR2 from the germline V gene are LNHDA and SQIVND (reference sequence).

This clonotype has ten or more counts. The chain is built from TRBV7-6 and TRBJ1-1; D perhaps matches TRBD1 (5 bases). The CDR3 has 11 amino acids. Germline CDR1 and CDR2: SGHVS and FNYEAQ. V lost 3 bases, J lost 10 bases, and 9 bases lay in between. The CDR3 DNA reads as TGTGCCAGCAGCTTGGGGGAAGGAGCTTTCTTT. It is translated as CASSLGEGAFF. Based on the CDR3 plus reference TRBV7-6 and TRBJ1-1, the full variable domain is GAGVSQSPRYKVTKRGQDVALRCDPISGHVSLYWYRQALGQGPEFLTYFNYEAQQDKSGLPNDRFSAERPEGSISTLTIQRTEQRDSAMYRCASSLGEGAFFGQGTRLTVV.

This clonotype was seen many times. The chain links TRBV6-2 or TRBV6-3 to TRBJ1-2; D perhaps matches TRBD1 (5 bases). The CDR3 contains 18 residues. The V and J ends lost 7 bases and 0 bases respectively, with 24 bases between them. Germline V gene lookup returns CDR1 MNHEY and CDR2 SVGEGT. CDR3 sequence (DNA): TGTGCCAGCATTCCGGCCGCAGGGTCCCTTGAAGCTAACTATGGCTACACCTTC. Protein product: CASIPAAGSLEANYGYTF.

This clonotype was counted ten times or more. This chain connects TRBV18 to TRBJ1-1, with 7 bases fitting TRBD1. J was trimmed by 3 bases and V by 3 bases; bases with no gene match: 7. Looked up from germline, CDR1 is KGHSH and CDR2 is LQKENI. CDR3 length: 15 amino acids. The CDR3 coding sequence is TGTGCCAGCTCACCCCTACAGGGGAGGTACACTGAAGCTTTCTTT. Translating it yields CASSPLQGRYTEAFF. The complete variable domain, with remaining parts taken from reference TRBV18 and TRBJ1-1, reads NAGVMQNPRHLVRRRGQEARLRCSPMKGHSHVYWYRQLPEEGLKFMVYLQKENIIDESGMPKERFSAEFPKEGPSILRIQQVVRGDSAAYFCASSPLQGRYTEAFFGQGTRLTVV.

This clonotype has a count of ten or more. The chain is built from TRBV7-2 and TRBJ2-3; D tentatively reads TRBD1 or TRBD2 (6 bases each). CDR1 and CDR2 from the germline V gene are SGHTA and FQGNSA. V lost 4 bases and J 6 bases, leaving 20 bases between the germline ends. The CDR3 is 16 amino acids. Here the CDR3 reads CASSSPHERRGDTQYF. As DNA, the CDR3 is TGTGCCAGCAGCTCCCCCCACGAGCGGAGGGGGGATACGCAGTATTTT.

Many counts were recorded for this clonotype. The chain has TRBV20-1 and TRBJ1-2; perhaps TRBD1 as D (6 bases). CDR1 DFQATT and CDR2 SNEGSKA come from the germline V gene (reference sequence). V lost 5 bases and J 0 bases, leaving 16 bases between the germline ends. The length of the CDR3 is 15 residues. The CDR3 bases are TGCAGTGCTCCGGGGGGCCCACTGTCTAACTATGGCTACACCTTC. Translated: CSAPGGPLSNYGYTF.

This clonotype was counted at least ten times. The CDR3 protein is CASSSASGGVYEQYF. CDR3 sequence (DNA): TGTGCCAGCAGCTCCGCTAGCGGGGGGGTCTACGAGCAGTACTTC. This chain connects TRBV7-9 to TRBJ2-7; 12 bases agree with TRBD2. This CDR3 has 15 amino acids. CDR1 SEHNR and CDR2 FQNEAQ come from the germline V gene (reference sequence). The ends lost 4 bases at V and 3 bases at J; junction bases unmatched: 4.

This clonotype has at least ten counts. CDR3 residues: CASSFSGGPWGAQYF. The CDR3 DNA sequence: TGTGCCAGCAGTTTTAGCGGGGGACCTTGGGGAGCCCAGTACTTC. The chain has TRBV28 and TRBJ2-5; TRBD2 aligns across 9 bases. This CDR3 has 15 amino acids. Germline V gives CDR1 MDHEN, CDR2 SYDVKM. V dropped 3 bases and J dropped 9; count of bases not matched to a gene: 11.

This clonotype appeared a few times. As DNA, the CDR3 is TGTGCCAGCAGTTCCTCTGCGAGGGCTTTCAATCAGCCCCAGCATTTT. It translates to CASSSSARAFNQPQHF. This chain joins TRBV28 and TRBJ1-5; no definite D call. CDR1 and CDR2 (germline): MDHEN, SYDVKM. V was pared by 4 bases and J by 3 bases, with 16 bases between. This CDR3 region has 16 residues.

This clonotype was picked up many times. The chain couples TRBV27 to TRBJ2-6; unclear D gene. V was pared by 6 bases and J by 4 bases, with 7 bases between. CDR1 and CDR2 (germline): MNHEY, SMNVEV (reference sequence). This CDR3 comprises 13 residues. This chain's CDR3 is CASRDLGANVLTF. Here the CDR3 DNA reads TGTGCCAGCAGGGATCTGGGGGCCAACGTCCTGACTTTC.

This clonotype was detected many times. This rearrangement joins TRBV3-1 to TRBJ1-2; D not certain. The CDR3 runs 14 residues. Trimming shortened V by 3 bases and J by 3 bases, and 11 bases separated the two germline ends. Germline V lookup: CDR1 LGHDT, CDR2 YNNKEL (reference sequence). DNA for the CDR3: TGTGCCAGCAGCCACTTAGACCCGTACTATGGCTACACCTTC. The encoded protein is CASSHLDPYYGYTF. The variable domain in full, completed from reference TRBV3-1 and TRBJ1-2, reads DTAVSQTPKYLVTQMGNDKSIKCEQNLGHDTMYWYKQDSKKFLKIMFSYNNKELIINETVPNRFSPKSPDKAHLNLHINSLELGDSAVYFCASSHLDPYYGYTFGSGTRLTVV.

This clonotype showed up many times. The chain carries TRBV3-1 and TRBJ1-3, with D hard to call. Germline V lookup: CDR1 LGHDT, CDR2 YNNKEL (reference sequence). The V and J ends lost 3 bases and 8 bases respectively, with 11 bases between them. The CDR3 consists of 13 residues. CDR3 protein: CASSQWETYTIYF. The DNA for the CDR3 is TGTGCCAGCAGCCAGTGGGAAACTTACACCATATATTTT.

This clonotype was counted many times. The chain joins TRBV7-6 to TRBJ1-4; possible D gene TRBD1, 6 bases. CDR1 and CDR2 (germline): SGHVS, FNYEAQ. V shed 7 bases and J shed 6 bases, with 15 bases lying between them. The length of the CDR3 is 14 residues. CDR3 coding DNA: TGTGCCAGCAAGTTAGGAGGGGGAGATGAAAAACTGTTTTTT. Translated: CASKLGGGDEKLFF.

The sample holds a few counts of this clonotype. The chain has TRBV30 and TRBJ1-3; D ambiguous. Trimming cost V 4 bases and J 1 base, with 20 bases left between them. CDR3 length: 17 residues. Germline values: CDR1 GTSNPN, CDR2 SVGIG (reference sequence). CDR3 DNA: TGTGCCTGGACCCCTGGGCGGATTTCCCTATCTGGAAACACCATATATTTT. Translated, it gives CAWTPGRISLSGNTIYF.

This chain connects TRBV2 to TRBJ2-2; unclear D gene. Trimming stripped 4 bases from V and 9 bases from J, with 12 bases between. Per germline, CDR1 SNHLY and CDR2 FYNNEI. The CDR3 is 13 residues long. The CDR3 sequence is CASSGRQFRELFF. The CDR3 nucleotides are TGTGCCAGCAGTGGGCGACAATTCCGGGAGCTGTTTTTT.

This clonotype was recorded at least ten times. The chain combines TRBV12-3 or TRBV12-4 with TRBJ1-6; no definite D call. CDR3 size: 13 residues. Trimming removed 7 bases at V and 6 bases at J, with 10 bases between. DNA for the CDR3: TGTGCCAGCACTGGGAGAGCTAATTCACCCCTCCACTTT. Translation gives CASTGRANSPLHF.

This clonotype was seen many times. CDR3 sequence reads: CASSLNDGRSYTF. The CDR3 DNA reads TGTGCCAGCAGTCTCAATGACGGTCGTTCCTACACCTTC. V usage is TRBV12-3 or TRBV12-4 and J usage is TRBJ1-2; no clear D gene. V lost 5 bases to trimming and J lost 10 bases, with 17 bases between them. The CDR3 sequence is 13 residues long.